These 21 T cell receptor beta chains came from one sample sequenced in a study of blood T cell repertoires in COVID-19. Here immunoSEQ multiplex PCR was the method, and the copy in TCRdb shows in-frame clones only, minus some. The repertoire has a few hundred thousand clones, approximately 88% of them found once; the top ten carry about 2.9%. Sequenced material: PBMCs or T cells enriched from blood (not recorded which). The receptors shown here come from a woman between 40 and 50 years old who had been exposed to COVID-19.

The chain is built from TRBV5-8 and TRBJ2-7; the match to TRBD1 covers 7 bases. V lost 4 bases to trimming and J lost 3 bases; unmatched junction nucleotides: 10. Germline V gene sequence: CDR1 SGHTS, CDR2 YDEGEE. This CDR3 comprises 15 residues. The CDR3 reads CASSPTDRAHYEQYF. CDR3 bases: TGTGCCAGCAGCCCGACAGACAGGGCCCACTACGAGCAGTACTTC.

A single count supports this clone. The chain is built from TRBV29-1 and TRBJ2-5; 11 bases agree with TRBD1. Germline CDR1 reads SQVTM; CDR2 reads ANQGSEA. V gave up 4 bases and J gave up 1 base; unmatched junction bases: 8. The CDR3 is made up of 16 amino acids. The CDR3 DNA follows: TGCAGCGTTGTTTTTTGGACAGGGGGCATCCAAGAGACCCAGTACTTC. Amino acid sequence: CSVVFWTGGIQETQYF.

The chain recombines TRBV3-1 (or the pseudogene TRBV3-2) with TRBJ2-1, with D possibly matching TRBD2 (5 bases). The CDR3 sequence is 13 residues long. From germline, CDR1 is LGHDT and CDR2 YNNKEL (reference sequence). The V end was cut by 4 bases, the J end by 9 bases, with 13 bases between. CDR3 sequence reads: CASSLFGVVEQFF. CDR3 DNA: TGTGCCAGCAGCCTTTTCGGGGTAGTTGAGCAGTTCTTC.

The chain has TRBV30 and TRBJ1-5, with 8 positions matching TRBD1. The V and J ends lost 2 bases and 10 bases, in that order; junction bases with no gene match: 10. This CDR3 is 14 amino acids long. The germline gives CDR1 GTSNPN, CDR2 SVGIG (reference sequence). CDR3 coding DNA: TGTGCCTGGAGTCCAGGGGGCTTGTGGAGTCCCCAGCATTTT. It codes for CAWSPGGLWSPQHF.

V gene TRBV18 combines with J gene TRBJ2-7; 9 positions agree with TRBD1. CDR1 is KGHSH, CDR2 LQKENI, per germline. Trimming cost V 0 bases and J 3 bases; bases outside gene matches: 9. The CDR3 totals 17 residues. This chain's CDR3 is CASSPPFAGQGIYEQYF. CDR3 nucleotide sequence: TGTGCCAGCTCACCACCGTTCGCAGGACAGGGGATCTACGAGCAGTACTTC.

The chain uses TRBV4-2 and TRBJ1-2; 7 nucleotides agree with TRBD1. Germline trimming cut 7 bases from V and 0 bases from J; bases unmatched to any gene: 11. This CDR3 has 16 residues. Germline V gene lookup returns CDR1 LGHNA and CDR2 YNFKEQ. In DNA, the CDR3 is TGTGCCAGCAAGTGGGACAGACAAACAACTAACTATGGCTACACCTTC. This encodes CASKWDRQTTNYGYTF.

The chain combines TRBV11-3 with TRBJ2-3; D gene unclear. Trimming left V 4 bases short and J 2 bases short, with 13 bases between. Germline-derived CDR1 and CDR2 are SGHNT and YENEEA. This CDR3 has 15 amino acids. The CDR3: CASSSKIRVTDTQYF. In DNA form, the CDR3 reads TGTGCCAGCAGCTCAAAAATTCGGGTCACAGATACGCAGTATTTT.

The gene calls are TRBV5-1 and TRBJ1-2, with 9 bases aligning to TRBD1. The V gene's germline CDR1 is SGHRS and CDR2 YFSETQ. CDR3 size: 15 residues. Unmatched junction bases numbered 8, after V lost 0 bases and J lost 8 bases. The chain's CDR3 is CASSLDGQGSGGYTF. The CDR3 nucleotides read TGCGCCAGCAGCTTGGACGGACAGGGGAGTGGCGGCTACACCTTC.

This chain joins TRBV10-2 and TRBJ2-3; TRBD2 agrees at 10 bases. The V and J ends lost 3 bases and 5 bases, in that order; junction bases with no gene match: 2. CDR1 WSHSY and CDR2 SAAADI come from the germline V gene. CDR3 length equals 14 residues. CDR3: CASSESGGGDTQYF. The DNA for the CDR3 is TGCGCCAGCAGTGAAAGCGGGGGGGGAGATACGCAGTATTTT.

About this clone: At one end, the junction sequence differs from germline, possibly due to a read error. The chain recombines TRBV5-1 with TRBJ1-1; D remains ambiguous. The CDR3 length is 15 residues. CDR1 is SGHRS, CDR2 YFSETQ, per germline. The chain's CDR3 is CASSLVGGSNTEAFF. CDR3 sequence (DNA): TGTGCCAGCAGCTTGGTTGGCGGTTCTAACACTGAAGCTTTCTTT.

The V gene is TRBV29-1, the J gene TRBJ1-2, with D perhaps matching TRBD1 (5 bases). CDR3 length: 12 amino acids. The germline V gene has CDR1 SQVTM and CDR2 ANQGSEA. The V and J ends lost 6 bases and 4 bases respectively, with 12 bases between them. The CDR3 loop reads CSVLGGGYGYTF. The CDR3 nucleotides are TGCAGCGTCTTGGGGGGTGGCTATGGCTACACCTTC.

V is TRBV4-3 and J is TRBJ2-1; 13 bases map to TRBD2. The CDR3 totals 17 residues. V was clipped by 4 bases and J by 3 bases; unmatched bases: 6. Germline CDR1 and CDR2: LGHNA and YSLEER. This chain's CDR3 is CASSPGTSGDYYNEQFF. The CDR3 DNA is TGCGCCAGCAGCCCCGGGACTAGCGGGGACTACTACAATGAGCAGTTCTTC.

The chain couples TRBV6-5 to TRBJ1-1; a weak D match, TRBD1 (6 bases). CDR1 and CDR2 from the germline V gene are MNHEY and SVGAGI. There are 13 residues in the CDR3. Trimming stripped 7 bases from V and 3 bases from J, with 12 bases between. CDR3 coding DNA: TGTGCCAGCAAGCAGGACAGTCACACTGAAGCTTTCTTT. Protein product: CASKQDSHTEAFF.

V is TRBV7-2 and J is TRBJ2-7; 9 bases are a match to TRBD1. CDR1 SGHTA and CDR2 FQGNSA come from the germline V gene. The CDR3 has 16 amino acids. With 0 bases clipped from V and 1 base from J, the junction kept 4 bases outside the gene matches. DNA for the CDR3: TGTGCCAGCAGCTTAGCCGTTGGGACAGGGTCCTACGAGCAGTACTTC. This translates into CASSLAVGTGSYEQYF. Variable domain in full (rest from reference TRBV7-2 and TRBJ2-7): GAGVSQSPSNKVTEKGKDVELRCDPISGHTALYWYRQSLGQGLEFLIYFQGNSAPDKSGLPSDRFSAERTGGSVSTLTIQRTQQEDSAVYLCASSLAVGTGSYEQYFGPGTRLTVT.

This sequence joins TRBV15 and TRBJ2-1; a possible D gene is TRBD2 (6 bases). Germline lookup yields CDR1 LNHNV and CDR2 YYDKDF (reference sequence). This CDR3 contains 19 residues. The V and J ends lost 3 bases and 11 bases respectively, with 32 bases between them. The DNA for the CDR3 is TGTGCCACCAGCAGGGGGGGACCCGCGGGCGGGGATCTGGGGAGAAAGCAGTTCTTC. It specifies CATSRGGPAGGDLGRKQFF. Complete variable domain (other parts from reference TRBV15 and TRBJ2-1): DAMVIQNPRYQVTQFGKPVTLSCSQTLNHNVMYWYQQKSSQAPKLLFHYYDKDFNNEADTPDNFQSRRPNTSFCFLDIRSPGLGDTAMYLCATSRGGPAGGDLGRKQFFGPGTRLTVL.

This clone was found once. The rearrangement joins TRBV3-1 (or the pseudogene TRBV3-2) to TRBJ1-6; D is ambiguous. The CDR3 runs 10 residues. CDR1 is LGHDT, CDR2 YNNKEL, per germline (reference sequence). The V and J ends lost 4 bases and 14 bases respectively, with 6 bases between them. The CDR3, as DNA: TGTGCCAGCAGCCTTTTAGCCCTCCACTTT. It codes for CASSLLALHF.

In this sample, this clone turned up a few times. The chain combines TRBV4-3 with TRBJ1-3; D gene ambiguous. The CDR3 loop spans 13 amino acids. Germline V gene lookup returns CDR1 LGHNA and CDR2 YSLEER. The V and J ends lost 0 bases and 7 bases respectively, with 7 bases between them. The CDR3, as DNA: TGCGCCAGCAGCCAAGAAGTCGGGAACACCATATATTTT. The encoded protein is CASSQEVGNTIYF.

The V call is TRBV7-9, the J call TRBJ2-3; TRBD2 matches 7 bases. V was clipped by 5 bases and J by 2 bases; unmatched bases: 7. Germline lookup yields CDR1 SEHNR and CDR2 FQNEAQ (reference sequence). This CDR3 contains 15 residues. CDR3 sequence: CASSPWGGDTDTQYF. Here the CDR3 DNA reads TGTGCCAGCAGCCCCTGGGGGGGGGACACAGATACGCAGTATTTT. Filled out from reference TRBV7-9 and TRBJ2-3, the complete variable domain reads DTGVSQNPRHKITKRGQNVTFRCDPISEHNRLYWYRQTLGQGPEFLTYFQNEAQLEKSRLLSDRFSAERPKGSFSTLEIQRTEQGDSAMYLCASSPWGGDTDTQYFGPGTRLTVL.

The V call is TRBV11-3, the J call TRBJ2-1, with D perhaps TRBD2 (5 bases). V lost 5 bases and J lost 5, with 7 bases in between. CDR1 is SGHNT and CDR2 is YENEEA in the germline V gene. The CDR3 sequence is 12 residues long. The CDR3 loop is CASSPRDNEQFF. The CDR3 nucleotides are TGTGCCAGCAGCCCGCGGGACAATGAGCAGTTCTTC.

This rearrangement joins TRBV28 to TRBJ1-1; TRBD1 is a possible D gene (5 bases). CDR1 MDHEN and CDR2 SYDVKM come from the germline V gene. V lost 6 bases, J lost 7 bases, and 15 bases lay in between. This CDR3 has 13 residues. The CDR3 DNA sequence: TGTGCCAGCAGCTCTCTACCGGGGGATGAAGCTTTCTTT. Translation: CASSSLPGDEAFF.

The chain combines TRBV5-4 with TRBJ1-6; no definite D call. The V end lost 1 base, the J end lost 6 bases, and 8 bases lay between the germline ends. Germline CDR1 SGHNT, CDR2 YYREEE (reference sequence). The CDR3 is 14 amino acids. CDR3 protein: CASSLRQANSPLHF. The DNA of the CDR3 is TGTGCCAGCAGCTTGCGGCAGGCTAATTCACCCCTCCACTTT.